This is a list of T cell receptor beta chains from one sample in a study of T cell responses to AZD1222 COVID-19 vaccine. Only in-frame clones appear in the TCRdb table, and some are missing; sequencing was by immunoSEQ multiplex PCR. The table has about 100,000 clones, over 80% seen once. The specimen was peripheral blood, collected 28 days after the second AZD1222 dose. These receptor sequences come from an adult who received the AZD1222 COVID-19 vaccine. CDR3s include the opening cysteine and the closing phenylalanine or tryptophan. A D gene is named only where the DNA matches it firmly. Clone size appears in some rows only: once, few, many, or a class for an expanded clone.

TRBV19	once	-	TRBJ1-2	CASIKDSGSRGYGYTF	TGTGCCAGTATAAAGGACAGCGGATCCAGGGGCTATGGCTACACCTTC
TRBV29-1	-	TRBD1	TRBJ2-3	CSVGQGMGDTQYF	TGCAGCGTAGGACAGGGAATGGGAGATACGCAGTATTTT
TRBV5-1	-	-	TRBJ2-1	CASSSSGTRNNEQFF	TGCGCCAGCAGCTCATCCGGGACGCGTAACAATGAGCAGTTCTTC
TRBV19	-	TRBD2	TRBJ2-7	CASSTRTSGSYEQYF	TGTGCCAGTAGCACACGGACTAGCGGGAGCTACGAGCAGTACTTC
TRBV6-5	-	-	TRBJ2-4	CASSKRRGQDIQYF	TGTGCCAGCAGTAAACGGAGGGGGCAGGACATTCAGTACTTC
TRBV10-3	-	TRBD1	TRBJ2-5	CAISESKGAVQETQYF	TGTGCCATCAGTGAGTCGAAGGGGGCGGTACAAGAGACCCAGTACTTC
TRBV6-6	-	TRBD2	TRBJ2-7	CASSYLSGGPYEQYF	TGTGCCAGCAGTTACTTGTCGGGAGGGCCCTACGAGCAGTACTTC
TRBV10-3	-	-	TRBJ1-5	CAISGWNSNQPQHF	TGTGCCATCAGTGGGTGGAATAGCAATCAGCCCCAGCATTTT
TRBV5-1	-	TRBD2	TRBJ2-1	CASSQGQAGVNEQFF	TGCGCCAGCAGCCAAGGACAAGCGGGAGTAAATGAGCAGTTCTTC
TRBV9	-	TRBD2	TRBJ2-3	CASSVGSGRARETQYF	TGTGCCAGCAGCGTAGGAAGCGGGAGGGCGCGAGAGACGCAGTATTTT
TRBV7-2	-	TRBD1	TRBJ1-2	CASSLDRGDGYTF	TGTGCCAGCAGCTTGGACAGGGGTGATGGCTACACCTTC
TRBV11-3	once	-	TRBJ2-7	CASSRGQSSYEQYF	TGTGCCAGCAGCCGAGGACAGAGCTCCTACGAGCAGTACTTC
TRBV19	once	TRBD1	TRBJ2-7	CASSGLGQVSYEQYF	TGTGCCAGTAGTGGACTGGGACAGGTGTCCTACGAGCAGTACTTC
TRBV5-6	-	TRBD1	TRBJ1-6	CASSFWSGTGSSPLHF	TGTGCCAGCAGCTTTTGGTCCGGGACAGGGTCTTCACCCCTCCACTTT
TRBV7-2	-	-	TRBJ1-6	CASSLTGGRSPLHF	TGTGCCAGCAGCTTAACAGGAGGGAGGTCACCCCTCCACTTT
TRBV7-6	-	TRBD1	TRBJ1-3	CASSTWTGGNGNTIYF	TGTGCCAGCAGCACTTGGACAGGGGGAAATGGAAACACCATATATTTT
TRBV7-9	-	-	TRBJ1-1	CASSLELNTEAFF	TGTGCCAGCAGCTTAGAACTGAACACTGAAGCTTTCTTT
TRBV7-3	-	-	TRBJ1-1	CASSPPGRAGTEAFF	TGTGCCAGCAGCCCCCCCGGCAGGGCGGGCACTGAAGCTTTCTTT
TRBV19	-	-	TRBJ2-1	CASSMLGWDEQFF	TGTGCCAGTAGTATGCTTGGGTGGGATGAGCAGTTCTTC
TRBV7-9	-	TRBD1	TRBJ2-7	CASSLSGTGLDEQYF	TGTGCCAGCAGCTTATCCGGGACAGGGTTAGACGAGCAGTACTTC
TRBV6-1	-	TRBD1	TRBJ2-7	CASSVAGTVKTYEQYF	TGTGCCAGCAGTGTCGCCGGGACAGTCAAAACCTACGAGCAGTACTTC
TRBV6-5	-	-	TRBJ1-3	CASSYGRGVFGNTIYF	TGTGCCAGCAGTTACGGCAGGGGTGTTTTCGGAAACACCATATATTTT
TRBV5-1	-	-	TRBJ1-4	CASSLTGKRSNEKLFF	TGCGCCAGCAGCTTAACAGGGAAAAGGTCTAATGAAAAACTGTTTTTT
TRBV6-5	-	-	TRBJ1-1	CASTRVDVRAEAFF	TGTGCCAGCACAAGGGTCGATGTACGCGCTGAAGCTTTCTTT
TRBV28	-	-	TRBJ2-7	CASSFPGTHYEQYF	TGTGCCAGCAGTTTCCCCGGGACCCACTACGAGCAGTACTTC
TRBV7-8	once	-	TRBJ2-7	CASSLAAGNEQYF	TGTGCCAGCAGCTTAGCGGCAGGGAACGAGCAGTACTTC
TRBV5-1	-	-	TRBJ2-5	CASSTGTPQETQYF	TGCGCCAGCAGCACCGGGACTCCCCAAGAGACCCAGTACTTC
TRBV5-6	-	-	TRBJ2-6	CASRISTGYGANVLTF	TGTGCCAGCAGGATATCAACAGGGTATGGGGCCAACGTCCTGACTTTC
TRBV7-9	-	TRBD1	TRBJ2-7	CASSLAMRGQAEQYF	TGTGCCAGCAGCTTAGCGATGAGGGGGCAGGCGGAGCAGTACTTC
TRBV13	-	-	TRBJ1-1	CASSLYAGVNTEAFF	TGTGCCAGCAGCTTATATGCAGGGGTGAACACTGAAGCTTTCTTT
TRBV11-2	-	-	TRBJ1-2	CASSPRVISKNYGYTF	TGTGCCAGCAGCCCAAGAGTTATATCCAAAAACTATGGCTACACCTTC
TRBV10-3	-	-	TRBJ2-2	CAISGPGNTGELFF	TGTGCCATCAGTGGGCCGGGGAACACCGGGGAGCTGTTTTTT
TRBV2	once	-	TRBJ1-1	CASSDLPIVNTEAFF	TGTGCCAGCAGCGATCTACCGATAGTGAACACTGAAGCTTTCTTT
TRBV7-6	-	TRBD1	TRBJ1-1	CASSLRTGETEAFF	TGTGCCAGCAGCTTACGGACAGGGGAGACTGAAGCTTTCTTT
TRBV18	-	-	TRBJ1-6	CASSPGSSYNSPLHF	TGTGCCAGCTCACCAGGCAGCTCCTATAATTCACCCCTCCACTTT
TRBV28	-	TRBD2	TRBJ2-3	CASSSTSVIEDTQYF	TGTGCCAGCTCCTCGACTAGCGTAATCGAAGATACGCAGTATTTT
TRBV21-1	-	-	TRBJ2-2	CASTPGLVIGELFF	TGTGCCAGCACTCCAGGCCTGGTTATCGGGGAGCTGTTTTTT
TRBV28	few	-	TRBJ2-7	CASSLALVYEQYF	TGTGCCAGCAGTTTGGCCTTGGTCTACGAGCAGTACTTC
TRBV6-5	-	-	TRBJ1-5	CASRGNQPQHF	TGTGCCAGCAGGGGAAATCAGCCCCAGCATTTT
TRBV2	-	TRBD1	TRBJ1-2	CASRELGQGHGYTF	TGTGCCAGCAGAGAGCTCGGACAGGGCCACGGCTACACCTTC
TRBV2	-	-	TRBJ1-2	CASSDRQGPYGYTF	TGTGCCAGCAGTGACAGGCAGGGTCCTTATGGCTACACCTTC
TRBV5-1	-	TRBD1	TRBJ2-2	CASSDWTGVGELFF	TGCGCCAGCAGCGACTGGACAGGGGTCGGGGAGCTGTTTTTT
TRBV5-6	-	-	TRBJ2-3	CASSPGHFTDTQYF	TGTGCCAGCAGCCCGGGACACTTCACAGATACGCAGTATTTT
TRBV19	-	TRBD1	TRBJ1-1	CASSNPSTGEAEAFF	TGTGCCAGTAGTAACCCTTCCACAGGGGAGGCTGAAGCTTTCTTT
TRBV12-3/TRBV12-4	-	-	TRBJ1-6	CASSLVWDSPLHF	TGTGCCAGCAGTTTAGTTTGGGATTCACCCCTCCACTTT
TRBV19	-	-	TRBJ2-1	CASSIGGQDEQFF	TGTGCCAGTAGTATAGGCGGGCAAGATGAGCAGTTCTTC
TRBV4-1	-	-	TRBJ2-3	CASSQTRQGLTQYF	TGCGCCAGCAGCCAAACGAGGCAGGGGCTCACGCAGTATTTT
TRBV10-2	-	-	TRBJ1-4	CASSESTASSEKLFF	TGCGCCAGCAGTGAGTCGACCGCGTCCAGTGAAAAACTGTTTTTT
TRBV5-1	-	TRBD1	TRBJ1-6	CASSLAGTGKTYNSPLHF	TGCGCCAGCAGCTTGGCCGGGACAGGGAAAACCTATAATTCACCCCTCCACTTT
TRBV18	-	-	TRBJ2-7	CASSPNSINRASYEQYF	TGTGCCAGCTCACCTAACTCCATAAACAGGGCCTCCTACGAGCAGTACTTC